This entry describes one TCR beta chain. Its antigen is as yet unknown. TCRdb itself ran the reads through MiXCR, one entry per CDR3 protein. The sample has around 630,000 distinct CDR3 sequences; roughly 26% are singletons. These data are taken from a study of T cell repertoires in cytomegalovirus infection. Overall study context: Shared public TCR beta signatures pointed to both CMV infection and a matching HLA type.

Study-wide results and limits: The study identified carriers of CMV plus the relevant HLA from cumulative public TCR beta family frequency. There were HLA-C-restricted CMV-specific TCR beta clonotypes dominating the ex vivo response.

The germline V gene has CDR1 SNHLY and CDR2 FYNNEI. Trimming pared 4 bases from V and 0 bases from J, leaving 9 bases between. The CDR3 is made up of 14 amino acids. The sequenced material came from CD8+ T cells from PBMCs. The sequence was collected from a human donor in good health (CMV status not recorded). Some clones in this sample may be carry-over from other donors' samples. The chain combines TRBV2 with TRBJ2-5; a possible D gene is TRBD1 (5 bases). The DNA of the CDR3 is TGTGCCAGCAGTGCCCAGGGAAACCAAGAGACCCAGTACTTC. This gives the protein CASSAQGNQETQYF.